Each of the 2 T cell receptor beta chains below was sequenced from the same sample in a study of T-cell memory formation after mild COVID-19. From the 5' RACE reads, TCRdb called clonotypes with MiXCR, one entry per CDR3 protein. In the table there are 450,000 to 650,000 distinct CDR3 sequences, about 20% of which are singletons. Sequenced input: PBMCs or a T cell subset sorted from them (not recorded which). Receptor source: an adult woman who had mild COVID-19 (a few samples of this study predate the infection). Cell type and time point are not known.

This clonotype occurred many times. The junction shows a germline mismatch at one end, possibly a read error. V gene TRBV5-1 combines with J gene TRBJ2-7; 8 bases match TRBD1. The CDR3 consists of 14 residues. From germline, CDR1 is SGHRS and CDR2 YFSETQ. The CDR3 DNA is TGTGCCAGCAGTTCAACAGGGGGCTCCTACGAGCAGTACTTC. Encoded protein: CASSSTGGSYEQYF. The full variable domain, completed using reference TRBV5-1 and TRBJ2-7, is KAGVTQTPRYLIKTRGQQVTLSCSPISGHRSVSWYQQTPGQGLQFLFEYFSETQRNKGNFPGRFSGRQFSNSRSEMNVSTLELGDSALYLCASSSTGGSYEQYFGPGTRLTVT.

A few counts support this clonotype. The genes are TRBV7-2 and TRBJ2-3; maybe TRBD2 (5 bases). This CDR3 has 16 residues. V lost 5 bases and J 0 bases, leaving 15 bases between the germline ends. CDR1 is SGHTA and CDR2 is FQGNSA in the germline V gene. As DNA, the CDR3 is TGTGCCAGCAGCCCCTGGGCGGGTTCTAGCACAGATACGCAGTATTTT. Translation gives CASSPWAGSSTDTQYF.